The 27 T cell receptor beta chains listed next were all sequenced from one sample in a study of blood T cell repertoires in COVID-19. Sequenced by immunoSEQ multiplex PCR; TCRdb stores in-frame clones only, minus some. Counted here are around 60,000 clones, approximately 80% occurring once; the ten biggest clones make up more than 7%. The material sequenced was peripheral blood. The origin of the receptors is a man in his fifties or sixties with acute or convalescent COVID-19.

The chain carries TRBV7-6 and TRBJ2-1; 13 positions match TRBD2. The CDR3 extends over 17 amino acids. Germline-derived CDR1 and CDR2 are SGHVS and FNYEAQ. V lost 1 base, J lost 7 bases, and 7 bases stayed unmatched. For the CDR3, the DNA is TGTGCCAGCAGCTTAGGGACTAGCGGGGGCCCTCGGAATGAGCAGTTCTTC. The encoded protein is CASSLGTSGGPRNEQFF.

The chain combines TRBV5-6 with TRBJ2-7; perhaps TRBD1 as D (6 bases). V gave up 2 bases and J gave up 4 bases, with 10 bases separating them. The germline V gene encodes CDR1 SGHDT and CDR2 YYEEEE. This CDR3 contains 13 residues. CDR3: CASSFYRAYEQYF. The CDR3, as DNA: TGTGCCAGCAGCTTCTACAGGGCGTACGAGCAGTACTTC.

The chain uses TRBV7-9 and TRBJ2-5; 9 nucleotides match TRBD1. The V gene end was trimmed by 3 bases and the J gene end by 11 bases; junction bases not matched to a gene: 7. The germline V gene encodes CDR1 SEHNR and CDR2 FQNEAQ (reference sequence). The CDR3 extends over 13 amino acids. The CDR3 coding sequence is TGTGCCAGCAGCTTGCCGGACAGGGGAACTCAGTACTTC. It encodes CASSLPDRGTQYF.

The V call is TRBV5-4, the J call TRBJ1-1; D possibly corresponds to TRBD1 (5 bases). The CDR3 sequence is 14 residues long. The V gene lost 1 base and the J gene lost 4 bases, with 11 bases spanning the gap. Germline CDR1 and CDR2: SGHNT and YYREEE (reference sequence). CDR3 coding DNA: TGTGCCAGCAGCTTGAAGGGGCAGGGCACTGAAGCTTTCTTT. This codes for CASSLKGQGTEAFF.

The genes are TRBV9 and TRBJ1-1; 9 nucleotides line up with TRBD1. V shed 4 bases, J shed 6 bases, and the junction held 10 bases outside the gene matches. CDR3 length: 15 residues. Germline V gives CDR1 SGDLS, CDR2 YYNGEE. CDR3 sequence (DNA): TGTGCCAGCAGCACCAGGGACAGGGAAGGGTCTGAAGCTTTCTTT. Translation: CASSTRDREGSEAFF.

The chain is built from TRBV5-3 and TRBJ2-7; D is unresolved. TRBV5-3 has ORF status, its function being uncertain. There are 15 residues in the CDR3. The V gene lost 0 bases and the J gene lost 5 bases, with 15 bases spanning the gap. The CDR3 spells CARSLVVQTWDEQYF. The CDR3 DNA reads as TGTGCCAGAAGCTTGGTGGTGCAGACTTGGGACGAGCAGTACTTC.

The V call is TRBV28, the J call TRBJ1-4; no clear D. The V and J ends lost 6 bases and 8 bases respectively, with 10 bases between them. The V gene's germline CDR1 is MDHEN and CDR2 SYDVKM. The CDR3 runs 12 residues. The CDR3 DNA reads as TGTGCCAGCAGCAGGAACCGAGAAAAACTGTTTTTT. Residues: CASSRNREKLFF.

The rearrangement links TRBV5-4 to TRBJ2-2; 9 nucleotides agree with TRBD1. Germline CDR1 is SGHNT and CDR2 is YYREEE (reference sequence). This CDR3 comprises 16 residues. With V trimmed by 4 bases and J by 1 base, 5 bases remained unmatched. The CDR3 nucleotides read TGTGCCAGCAGCCCCGGGACAGGGATGAACACCGGGGAGCTGTTTTTT. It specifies CASSPGTGMNTGELFF.

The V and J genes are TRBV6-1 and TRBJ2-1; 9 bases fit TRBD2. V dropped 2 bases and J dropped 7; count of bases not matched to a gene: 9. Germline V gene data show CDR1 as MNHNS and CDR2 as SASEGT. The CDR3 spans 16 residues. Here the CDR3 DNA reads TGTGCCAGCAGTGAACTTGGGGGACTAGCAAGGAATGAGCAGTTCTTC. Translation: CASSELGGLARNEQFF.

The CDR3 nucleotides are TGTGCCAGCTCCGACAGGGGCCCTGCCACTGAAGCTTTCTTT. Its protein product is CASSDRGPATEAFF. V is TRBV18 and J is TRBJ1-1; the match to TRBD1 covers 8 bases. Germline CDR1 and CDR2: KGHSH and LQKENI. CDR3 length equals 14 residues. The ends lost 6 bases at V and 4 bases at J; junction bases unmatched: 7.

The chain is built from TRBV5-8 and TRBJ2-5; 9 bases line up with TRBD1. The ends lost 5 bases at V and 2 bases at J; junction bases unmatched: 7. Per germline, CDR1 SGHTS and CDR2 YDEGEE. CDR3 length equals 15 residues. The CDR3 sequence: CASSPGTGFQETQYF. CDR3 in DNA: TGTGCCAGCAGTCCCGGGACAGGGTTTCAAGAGACCCAGTACTTC.

The CDR3 DNA reads as TGTGCCTGGGGGACTAGCGGGTACACTAGTGAGCAGTTCTTC. This translates into CAWGTSGYTSEQFF. The genes are TRBV30 and TRBJ2-1; TRBD2 matches 12 bases. The CDR3 is 14 amino acids. V dropped 5 bases and J dropped 9; count of bases not matched to a gene: 8. Germline CDR1 is GTSNPN and CDR2 is SVGIG (reference sequence).

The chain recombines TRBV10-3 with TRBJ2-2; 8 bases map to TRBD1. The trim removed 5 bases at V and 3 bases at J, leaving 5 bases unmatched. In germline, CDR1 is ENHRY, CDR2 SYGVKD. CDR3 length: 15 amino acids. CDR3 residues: CAISMTGDDTGELFF. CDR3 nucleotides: TGTGCCATCAGTATGACAGGGGACGACACCGGGGAGCTGTTTTTT.

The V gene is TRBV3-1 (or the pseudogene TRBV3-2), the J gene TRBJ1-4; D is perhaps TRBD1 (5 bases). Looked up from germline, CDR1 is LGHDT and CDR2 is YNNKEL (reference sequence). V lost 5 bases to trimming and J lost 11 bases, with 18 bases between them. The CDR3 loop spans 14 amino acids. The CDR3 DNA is TGTGCCAGCAGCTTAGGACATACCCGAAAGAAACTGTTTTTT. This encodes CASSLGHTRKKLFF.

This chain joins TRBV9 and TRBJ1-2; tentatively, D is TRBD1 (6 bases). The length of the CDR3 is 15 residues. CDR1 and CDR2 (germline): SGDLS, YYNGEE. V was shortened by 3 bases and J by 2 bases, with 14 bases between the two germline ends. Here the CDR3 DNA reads TGTGCCAGCAGCGCTACAGGTGGGGGCAACTATGGCTACACCTTC. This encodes CASSATGGGNYGYTF. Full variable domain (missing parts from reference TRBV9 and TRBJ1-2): DSGVTQTPKHLITATGQRVTLRCSPRSGDLSVYWYQQSLDQGLQFLIQYYNGEERAKGNILERFSAQQFPDLHSELNLSSLELGDSALYFCASSATGGGNYGYTFGSGTRLTVV.

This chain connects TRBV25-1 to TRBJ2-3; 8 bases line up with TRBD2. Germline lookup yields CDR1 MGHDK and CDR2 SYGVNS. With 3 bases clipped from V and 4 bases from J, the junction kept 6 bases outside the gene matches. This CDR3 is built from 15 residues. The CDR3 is CASSEGGAGADTQYF. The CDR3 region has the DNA TGTGCCAGCAGTGAGGGGGGAGCGGGGGCAGATACGCAGTATTTT.

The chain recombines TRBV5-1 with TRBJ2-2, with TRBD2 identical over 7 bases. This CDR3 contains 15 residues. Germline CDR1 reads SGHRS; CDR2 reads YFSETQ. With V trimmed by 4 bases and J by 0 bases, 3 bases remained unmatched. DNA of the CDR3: TGCGCCAGCAGCAGTAGCGGGTCGAACACCGGGGAGCTGTTTTTT. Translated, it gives CASSSSGSNTGELFF.

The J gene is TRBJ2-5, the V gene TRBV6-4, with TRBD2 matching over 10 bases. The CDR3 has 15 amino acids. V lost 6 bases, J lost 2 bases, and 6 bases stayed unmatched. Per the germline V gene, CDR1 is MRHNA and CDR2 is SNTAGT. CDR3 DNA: TGTGCCAGCAGCCCAGCGGGGGGGCAACAAGAGACCCAGTACTTC. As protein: CASSPAGGQQETQYF.

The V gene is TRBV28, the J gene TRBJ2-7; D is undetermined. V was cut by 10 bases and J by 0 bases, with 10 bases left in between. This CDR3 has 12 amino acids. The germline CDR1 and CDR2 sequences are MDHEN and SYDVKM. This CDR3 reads CATPDFSYEQYF. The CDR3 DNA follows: TGTGCCACCCCCGACTTCTCCTACGAGCAGTACTTC.

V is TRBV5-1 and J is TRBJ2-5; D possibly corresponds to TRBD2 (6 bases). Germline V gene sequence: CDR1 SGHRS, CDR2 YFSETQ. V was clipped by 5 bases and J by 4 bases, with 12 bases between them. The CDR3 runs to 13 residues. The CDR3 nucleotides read TGCGCCAGCAGAGGCGGGGTGGTAGAGACCCAGTACTTC. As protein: CASRGGVVETQYF.

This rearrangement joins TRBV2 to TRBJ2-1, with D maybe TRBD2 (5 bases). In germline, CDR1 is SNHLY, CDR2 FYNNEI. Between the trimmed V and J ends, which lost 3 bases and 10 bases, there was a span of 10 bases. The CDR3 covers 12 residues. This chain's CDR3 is CASSEDSQEQFF. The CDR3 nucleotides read TGTGCCAGCAGTGAGGACTCTCAGGAGCAGTTCTTC.

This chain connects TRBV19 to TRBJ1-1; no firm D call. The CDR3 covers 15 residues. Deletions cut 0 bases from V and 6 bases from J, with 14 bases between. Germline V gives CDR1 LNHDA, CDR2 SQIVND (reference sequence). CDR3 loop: CASSIDLRVTAEAFF. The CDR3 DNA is TGTGCCAGTAGTATAGATCTGCGGGTAACCGCTGAAGCTTTCTTT.

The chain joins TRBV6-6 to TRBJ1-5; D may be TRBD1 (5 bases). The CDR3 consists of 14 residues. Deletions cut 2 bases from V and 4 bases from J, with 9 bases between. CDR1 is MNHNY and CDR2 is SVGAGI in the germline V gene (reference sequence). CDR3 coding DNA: TGTGCCAGCAGTTACCTCTCAGGGAATCAGCCCCAGCATTTT. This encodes CASSYLSGNQPQHF.

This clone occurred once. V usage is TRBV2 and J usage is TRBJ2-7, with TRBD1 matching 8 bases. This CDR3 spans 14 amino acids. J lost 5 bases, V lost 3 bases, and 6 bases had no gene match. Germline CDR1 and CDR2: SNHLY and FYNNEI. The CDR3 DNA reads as TGTGCCAGCAGTGACGGGACAGGACGCAACGAGCAGTACTTC. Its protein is CASSDGTGRNEQYF.

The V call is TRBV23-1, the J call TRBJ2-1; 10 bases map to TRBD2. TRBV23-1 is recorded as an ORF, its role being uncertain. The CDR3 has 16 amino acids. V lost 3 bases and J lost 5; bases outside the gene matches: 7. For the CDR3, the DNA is TGCGCCAGCAGTCACCCGGGACTAGCGAGTAACAATGAGCAGTTCTTC. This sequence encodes CASSHPGLASNNEQFF.

CDR3 region: CASSLSGTGKPYEQYF. CDR3 nucleotide sequence: TGTGCCAGCAGCCTAAGTGGGACAGGGAAACCCTACGAGCAGTACTTC. The chain carries TRBV4-2 and TRBJ2-7; 9 bases line up with TRBD1. This CDR3 region has 16 residues. Germline V gene lookup returns CDR1 LGHNA and CDR2 YNFKEQ. The junction had 9 bases not matched to a gene; V was cut back by 4 bases and J by 2 bases.

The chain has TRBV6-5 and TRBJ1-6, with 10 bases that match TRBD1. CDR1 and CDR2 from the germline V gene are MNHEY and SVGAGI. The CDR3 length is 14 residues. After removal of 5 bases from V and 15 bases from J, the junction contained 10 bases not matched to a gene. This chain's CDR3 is CASSKTGGPGGLHF. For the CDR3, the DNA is TGTGCCAGCAGTAAGACAGGGGGCCCTGGGGGCCTCCACTTT.